This T cell receptor beta chain came from a study of T cells in Graves' hyperthyroidism and ophthalmopathy. This clonotype was observed at least ten times. Researchers amplified the TCR beta CDR3 regions from RNA transcripts. The primer set for the first-round RT-PCR of the TCR CDR3 was HTBI. TCRdb reprocessed the multiplex PCR reads with MiXCR, giving one entry per CDR3 protein. The profile shows 640,000 or so distinct CDR3 sequences, 14% of them singletons. Each diagnosis drew on symptoms, thyroxine, TRAb, thyroid ultrasound and orbital computed tomography findings. The sample consisted of blood. The sequence was obtained from a woman aged 18-29 years with Graves' ophthalmopathy.

The CDR3 reads CASSSGTGNSYEQYF. CDR3 in DNA: TGTGCCAGCAGCTCAGGGACAGGTAACTCCTACGAGCAGTACTTC. The chain combines TRBV7-9 with TRBJ2-7; 8 positions agree with TRBD1. The germline V gene has CDR1 SEHNR and CDR2 FQNEAQ (reference sequence). J gave up 0 bases and V 4 bases, and 5 bases lay outside the gene matches. The CDR3 covers 15 residues.